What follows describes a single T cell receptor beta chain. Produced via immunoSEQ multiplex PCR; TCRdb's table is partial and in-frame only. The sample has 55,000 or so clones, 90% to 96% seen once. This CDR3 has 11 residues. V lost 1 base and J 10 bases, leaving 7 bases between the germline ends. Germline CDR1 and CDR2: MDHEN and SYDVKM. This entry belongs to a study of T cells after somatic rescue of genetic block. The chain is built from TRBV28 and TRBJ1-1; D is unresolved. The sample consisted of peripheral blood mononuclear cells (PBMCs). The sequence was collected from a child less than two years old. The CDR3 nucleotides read TGTGCCAGCAGTTTATCGAGGGCAGCTTTCTTT. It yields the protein CASSLSRAAFF.